Each of the 26 T cell receptor beta chains below was sequenced from the same sample in a study of shared clonotypes between healthy human individuals. Here immunoSEQ multiplex PCR was the method, and the copy in TCRdb shows in-frame clones only, minus some. Of about 2.4 million clones listed, over 85% were seen once; the top ten hold about 0.38%. What was sequenced was naive CD4+ T cells from PBMCs. The subset was: CD45RA+ positively selected. These receptors all come from a man in his late teens or twenties in good health. Some clones in this sample may be carry-over from other donors' samples.

The V and J genes are TRBV2 and TRBJ1-2, with 10 bases fitting TRBD1. The J segment lost 4 bases and the V segment lost 6 bases, leaving 8 bases of the junction unmatched. The CDR3 spans 15 residues. Germline V gene data show CDR1 as SNHLY and CDR2 as FYNNEI. CDR3 sequence reads: CASSNDRGLIYGYTF. DNA of the CDR3: TGTGCCAGCAGCAATGACAGGGGGCTCATCTATGGCTACACCTTC. Full variable domain (outside the CDR3, taken from reference TRBV2 and TRBJ1-2): EPEVTQTPSHQVTQMGQEVILRCVPISNHLYFYWYRQILGQKVEFLVSFYNNEISEKSEIFDDQFSVERPDGSNFTLKIRSTKLEDSAMYFCASSNDRGLIYGYTFGSGTRLTVV.

The chain carries TRBV5-5 and TRBJ2-3; tentatively, D is TRBD1 or TRBD2 (5 bases each). V lost 4 bases and J lost 1, with 13 bases in between. The CDR3 covers 15 residues. The V gene's germline CDR1 is SGHKS and CDR2 YYEKEE (reference sequence). For the CDR3, the DNA is TGTGCCAGCAGCCCCCGGGACGGCCGCACAGATACGCAGTATTTT. Protein: CASSPRDGRTDTQYF.

The rearrangement joins TRBV5-1 to TRBJ2-7, with 9 bases lining up with TRBD1. Germline V lookup: CDR1 SGHRS, CDR2 YFSETQ. Trimming removed 3 bases from V and 6 bases from J; junction bases left unmatched: 13. The CDR3 runs 16 residues. For the CDR3, the DNA is TGCGCCAGCAGCTGGGGACCCGGGACAGGGTCCGGCGAGCAGTACTTC. It encodes CASSWGPGTGSGEQYF.

CDR3 sequence (DNA): TGTGCCAGCAGAATCTCCTCCTACGAGCAGTACTTC. Residues: CASRISSYEQYF. The V gene is TRBV2, the J gene TRBJ2-7; D is unclear. Looked up from germline, CDR1 is SNHLY and CDR2 is FYNNEI. Trimming pared 6 bases from V and 0 bases from J, leaving 6 bases between. The CDR3 length is 12 residues.

The rearrangement joins TRBV10-3 to TRBJ1-2; no clear D. V was trimmed by 4 bases and J by 4 bases, leaving 7 bases between them. Germline V CDR1 and CDR2: ENHRY, SYGVKD. The CDR3 runs to 12 residues. CDR3 sequence reads: CAISGRSYGYTF. In DNA, the CDR3 is TGTGCCATCAGTGGGAGGTCCTATGGCTACACCTTC.

The rearrangement links TRBV28 to TRBJ2-1, with D possibly being TRBD1 or TRBD2 (5 bases each). This CDR3 contains 15 residues. Germline assignment: CDR1 MDHEN and CDR2 SYDVKM. Deletions cut 4 bases from V and 5 bases from J, with 15 bases between. The CDR3 reads CASSSTGTPNNEQFF. Written as DNA, the CDR3 is TGTGCCAGCAGTTCCACCGGGACCCCTAACAATGAGCAGTTCTTC.

The chain recombines TRBV6-5 with TRBJ1-3; maybe TRBD1 (5 bases). CDR1 and CDR2 (germline): MNHEY, SVGAGI. This CDR3 has 13 residues. Between the trimmed V and J ends, which lost 7 bases and 4 bases, there was a span of 11 bases. DNA for the CDR3: TGTGCCAGCAATTCGGGGACCGGAAACACCATATATTTT. This encodes CASNSGTGNTIYF.

The chain has TRBV28 and TRBJ1-2; TRBD1 matches at 9 bases. Per the germline V gene, CDR1 is MDHEN and CDR2 is SYDVKM. The V and J ends lost 6 bases and 0 bases, in that order; junction bases with no gene match: 5. The length of the CDR3 is 15 residues. The CDR3 DNA follows: TGTGCCAGCAGGATACAGGGGGCGACTAACTATGGCTACACCTTC. It encodes CASRIQGATNYGYTF.

The chain has TRBV19 and TRBJ2-1; 8 nucleotides line up with TRBD2. Trimming took 4 bases from V and 8 from J; bases not matched to a gene: 4. Germline V gene sequence: CDR1 LNHDA, CDR2 SQIVND (reference sequence). CDR3 size: 13 residues. The CDR3 DNA reads as TGTGCCAGTAGTACGAGCGGGGGCGATGAGCAGTTCTTC. Translated: CASSTSGGDEQFF.

J is TRBJ2-3 and V is TRBV12-5; possibly TRBD2 for D (6 bases). This CDR3 has 14 residues. From germline, CDR1 is LGHNT and CDR2 FRNRAP. V was cut by 5 bases and J by 0 bases, with 9 bases left in between. The CDR3 loop is CASGVGSSTDTQYF. In DNA, the CDR3 is TGTGCTAGTGGTGTCGGGAGTAGCACAGATACGCAGTATTTT.

This chain joins TRBV5-1 and TRBJ2-5; D may match TRBD1 or TRBD2 (5 bases each). V dropped 4 bases and J dropped 5 bases, with 18 bases sitting between them. Germline CDR1 reads SGHRS; CDR2 reads YFSETQ. The CDR3 has 15 residues. CDR3 DNA sequence: TGCGCCAGCAGCCGAGAGGGACGGTACTGGGAGACCCAGTACTTC. Protein sequence: CASSREGRYWETQYF.

The chain recombines TRBV12-5 with TRBJ2-1, with TRBD2 matching 9 bases. The ends lost 0 bases at V and 0 bases at J; junction bases unmatched: 3. This CDR3 comprises 17 residues. CDR1 LGHNT and CDR2 FRNRAP come from the germline V gene. This chain's CDR3 is CASGLVLAGDSYNEQFF. The CDR3 region has the DNA TGTGCTAGTGGTTTGGTACTAGCGGGTGACTCCTACAATGAGCAGTTCTTC.

This clone came up once. The rearrangement uses TRBV5-4 and TRBJ2-7; 8 nucleotides align to TRBD2. This CDR3 is 16 amino acids long. Germline values: CDR1 SGHNT, CDR2 YYREEE (reference sequence). V was clipped by 0 bases and J by 2 bases; unmatched bases: 7. CDR3 in DNA: TGTGCCAGCAGCTTGGGGATTAGCGGGGTGACCTACGAGCAGTACTTC. The encoded protein is CASSLGISGVTYEQYF.

V usage is TRBV28 and J usage is TRBJ2-1, with unresolved D. The V end was cut by 5 bases, the J end by 9 bases, with 8 bases between. The V gene's germline CDR1 is MDHEN and CDR2 SYDVKM. The CDR3 spans 11 residues. CDR3 residues: CASSAFAEQFF. CDR3 DNA sequence: TGTGCCAGCAGTGCGTTCGCTGAGCAGTTCTTC.

V usage is TRBV5-1 and J usage is TRBJ2-1; 10 nucleotides agree with TRBD2. This CDR3 spans 16 amino acids. CDR1 SGHRS and CDR2 YFSETQ come from the germline V gene. J gave up 8 bases and V 4 bases, and 12 bases lay outside the gene matches. CDR3 in DNA: TGCGCCAGCAGCCGAACCCTAGCGGGAGTTTCGTATGAGCAGTTCTTC. Its protein is CASSRTLAGVSYEQFF.

The rearrangement links TRBV6-1 to TRBJ2-1; D is unresolved. The CDR3 consists of 15 residues. V dropped 2 bases and J dropped 7 bases, with 15 bases sitting between them. Germline V gene data show CDR1 as MNHNS and CDR2 as SASEGT. The CDR3 loop is CASSEQQALLNEQFF. Written as DNA, the CDR3 is TGTGCCAGCAGTGAACAGCAGGCGCTCTTGAATGAGCAGTTCTTC.

This chain connects TRBV7-9 to TRBJ2-2; possibly TRBD2 for D (6 bases). V dropped 5 bases and J dropped 6 bases, with 19 bases sitting between them. CDR3 length equals 16 residues. Per germline, CDR1 SEHNR and CDR2 FQNEAQ (reference sequence). The DNA for the CDR3 is TGTGCCAGCAGCCGCCCGGGAGTACTAAGGGCCGGGGAGCTGTTTTTT. Its translation is CASSRPGVLRAGELFF.

As to this clone: This specimen includes other DNA sequences encoding the same CDR3. This CDR3 is CASSPGTGQETQYF. The CDR3 coding sequence is TGCGCCAGCAGCCCAGGGACAGGGCAAGAGACCCAGTACTTC. The chain carries TRBV5-1 and TRBJ2-5; 9 bases line up with TRBD1. Losses at the gene ends were 4 bases for V and 2 bases for J; bases not matched to a gene: 3. The CDR3 length is 14 residues. Germline CDR1 SGHRS, CDR2 YFSETQ. The whole variable domain, remainder taken from reference TRBV5-1 and TRBJ2-5, is KAGVTQTPRYLIKTRGQQVTLSCSPISGHRSVSWYQQTPGQGLQFLFEYFSETQRNKGNFPGRFSGRQFSNSRSEMNVSTLELGDSALYLCASSPGTGQETQYFGPGTRLLVL.

This clone turned up a few times. J is TRBJ1-1 and V is TRBV28, with 9 positions matching TRBD1. CDR1 is MDHEN, CDR2 SYDVKM, per germline. CDR3 size: 13 residues. CDR3 coding DNA: TGTGGATACAGGGGGCGGGAAGGGACTGAAGCTTTCTTT. Its translation is CGYRGREGTEAFF.

The chain is built from TRBV2 and TRBJ1-1; D call uncertain. Germline V gene data show CDR1 as SNHLY and CDR2 as FYNNEI. CDR3 length equals 11 residues. Trimming stripped 5 bases from V and 6 bases from J, with 7 bases between. CDR3 region: CASSKGPEAFF. CDR3 in DNA: TGTGCCAGCAGTAAGGGCCCTGAAGCTTTCTTT.

The chain combines TRBV11-3 with TRBJ2-1, with TRBD2 identical over 14 bases. Germline CDR1 is SGHNT and CDR2 is YENEEA. With V trimmed by 2 bases and J by 8 bases, 8 bases remained unmatched. This CDR3 comprises 17 residues. The CDR3 sequence: CASSLRQGTSGSDEQFF. CDR3 DNA: TGTGCCAGCAGCTTAAGGCAGGGGACTAGCGGGAGTGATGAGCAGTTCTTC.

This clone was seen a few times. The same CDR3 can be traced to other DNA sequences in this sample. The chain carries TRBV7-3 and TRBJ2-1, with 7 bases lining up with TRBD1. V trimming: 0 bases; J trimming: 3 bases; junction bases outside the gene matches: 2. The CDR3 is made up of 15 amino acids. Per germline, CDR1 SGHTA and CDR2 FQGTGA. The CDR3 is CASSLTRDSYNEQFF. The CDR3 DNA is TGTGCCAGCAGCTTAACCCGGGACAGCTACAATGAGCAGTTCTTC.

The count of this clone is one. The CDR3 region is CATRDRGRRAETQYF. The CDR3 DNA reads as TGTGCCACCCGGGACAGGGGGCGCCGGGCGGAGACCCAGTACTTC. This chain connects TRBV6-5 to TRBJ2-5, with 12 bases that match TRBD1. Trimming took 10 bases from V and 5 from J; bases not matched to a gene: 11. From germline, CDR1 is MNHEY and CDR2 SVGAGI. CDR3 length: 15 amino acids.

CDR3 loop: CASSFGLAGIAGELFF. The DNA for the CDR3 is TGCGCCAGCAGCTTTGGACTAGCGGGAATCGCCGGGGAGCTGTTTTTT. The rearrangement links TRBV5-1 to TRBJ2-2; 12 positions agree with TRBD2. Germline V lookup: CDR1 SGHRS, CDR2 YFSETQ. The CDR3 covers 16 residues. Trimming at V came to 2 bases and at J to 6 bases, leaving 5 bases not matched to a gene.

This rearrangement joins TRBV18 to TRBJ1-2; a possible D gene is TRBD1 (5 bases). V gave up 5 bases and J gave up 6 bases, with 13 bases separating them. In germline, CDR1 is KGHSH, CDR2 LQKENI. This CDR3 has 13 residues. The CDR3 nucleotides read TGTGCCAGCTCAATTTCCCAGGGCGATGGCTACACCTTC. Amino acid sequence: CASSISQGDGYTF.

The rearrangement links TRBV28 to TRBJ2-7; no firm D call. Germline loops: CDR1 MDHEN, CDR2 SYDVKM. The CDR3 totals 12 residues. The V end was cut by 6 bases, the J end by 1 base, with 7 bases between. The CDR3 sequence: CASRGLSYEQYF. In nucleotides, the CDR3 is TGTGCCAGCAGGGGTCTATCCTACGAGCAGTACTTC.